Each of the 22 T cell receptor beta chains below was sequenced from the same sample in a study of cytomegalovirus exposure and HLA in healthy donors. Amplification used 60 Vbeta primers and 13 Jbeta primers. Assay used: immunoSEQ multiplex PCR; TCRdb lists only in-frame clones, some missing. The table records roughly 150,000 clones, about 80% of them present only once. The sample was PBMCs. The source is a male donor in good health and CMV-seronegative.

The chain is built from TRBV6-5 and TRBJ2-2; TRBD2 aligns across 11 bases. The CDR3 is 15 residues long. The V gene end was trimmed by 6 bases and the J gene end by 5 bases; junction bases not matched to a gene: 5. Germline V CDR1 and CDR2: MNHEY, SVGAGI. The CDR3 DNA follows: TGTGCCAGCAGGGCCCGACTAGCGGGGACCGGGGAGCTGTTTTTT. Translating it yields CASRARLAGTGELFF.

The rearrangement joins TRBV7-9 to TRBJ2-1; D is uncertain. Trimming left V 5 bases short and J 0 bases short, with 11 bases between. CDR1 is SEHNR and CDR2 is FQNEAQ in the germline V gene (reference sequence). This CDR3 comprises 15 residues. Here the CDR3 DNA reads TGTGCCAGCAGCGTTAGCAGTAGCTCCTACAATGAGCAGTTCTTC. Translating it yields CASSVSSSSYNEQFF.

The rearrangement joins TRBV19 to TRBJ2-5, with a weak D call TRBD2 (6 bases). This CDR3 spans 13 amino acids. Germline assignment: CDR1 LNHDA and CDR2 SQIVND (reference sequence). The V and J ends lost 3 bases and 5 bases respectively, with 10 bases between them. CDR3 residues: CASSMGGWETQYF. The CDR3, as DNA: TGTGCCAGTAGTATGGGGGGATGGGAGACCCAGTACTTC.

The chain links TRBV6-4 to TRBJ2-2; D gene ambiguous. CDR3 length: 15 residues. The V end was cut by 3 bases, the J end by 3 bases, with 11 bases between. Germline V lookup: CDR1 MRHNA, CDR2 SNTAGT. CDR3 protein: CASSDTFRDTGELFF. CDR3 DNA sequence: TGTGCCAGCAGTGATACTTTCCGGGACACCGGGGAGCTGTTTTTT.

A few counts support this clone. The V and J genes are TRBV27 and TRBJ2-3, with 14 bases identical to TRBD2. Losses at the gene ends were 4 bases for V and 0 bases for J; bases not matched to a gene: 6. CDR1 and CDR2 from the germline V gene are MNHEY and SMNVEV (reference sequence). The CDR3 is 18 residues long. The CDR3 DNA reads TGTGCCAGCAGTTCCGGACTAGCGGGGGGCGTTAGCACAGATACGCAGTATTTT. Translated, it gives CASSSGLAGGVSTDTQYF.

The chain links TRBV2 to TRBJ2-7, with a possible D match to TRBD2 (5 bases). Per the germline V gene, CDR1 is SNHLY and CDR2 is FYNNEI. V shed 8 bases and J shed 3 bases, with 8 bases lying between them. This CDR3 spans 11 amino acids. CDR3 in amino acids: CASSGNYEQYF. The DNA of the CDR3 is TGTGCCAGCTCGGGAAACTACGAGCAGTACTTC. The variable domain in full, with the rest retrieved from reference TRBV2 and TRBJ2-7, is EPEVTQTPSHQVTQMGQEVILRCVPISNHLYFYWYRQILGQKVEFLVSFYNNEISEKSEIFDDQFSVERPDGSNFTLKIRSTKLEDSAMYFCASSGNYEQYFGPGTRLTVT.

The chain uses TRBV30 and TRBJ1-6, with D possibly matching TRBD1 (5 bases). V lost 2 bases to trimming and J lost 7 bases, with 12 bases between them. Germline V gene lookup returns CDR1 GTSNPN and CDR2 SVGIG (reference sequence). This CDR3 spans 14 amino acids. CDR3 nucleotides: TGTGCCTGGAGTTCCGGGGGGTTAAATTCACCCCTCCACTTT. Translation gives CAWSSGGLNSPLHF.

This chain joins TRBV19 and TRBJ1-1; 8 bases align to TRBD1. CDR3 length: 13 amino acids. The germline V gene encodes CDR1 LNHDA and CDR2 SQIVND (reference sequence). J gave up 3 bases and V 4 bases, and 1 base lay outside the gene matches. In DNA, the CDR3 is TGTGCCAGTAGTAAGGACAGGGACACTGAAGCTTTCTTT. Residues: CASSKDRDTEAFF.

CDR3 DNA sequence: TGTGCCAGCAGCCCGCTCACGGGGGGGGAGACCCAGTACTTC. The encoded protein is CASSPLTGGETQYF. J is TRBJ2-5 and V is TRBV7-7, with TRBD2 matching over 8 bases. Germline-derived CDR1 and CDR2 are SSHAT and FNYEAQ (reference sequence). The CDR3 runs to 14 residues. After removal of 5 bases from V and 5 bases from J, the junction contained 7 bases not matched to a gene.

The chain uses TRBV5-6 and TRBJ1-5; no clear D gene. Germline V CDR1 and CDR2: SGHDT, YYEEEE. The V and J ends lost 0 bases and 2 bases respectively, with 12 bases between them. The CDR3 totals 16 residues. The DNA for the CDR3 is TGTGCCAGCAGCTTGGGGGCGGGTAGTGGCAATCAGCCCCAGCATTTT. It yields the protein CASSLGAGSGNQPQHF. Full variable domain (rest looked up from reference TRBV5-6 and TRBJ1-5): DAGVTQSPTHLIKTRGQQVTLRCSPKSGHDTVSWYQQALGQGPQFIFQYYEEEERQRGNFPDRFSGHQFPNYSSELNVNALLLGDSALYLCASSLGAGSGNQPQHFGDGTRLSIL.

The chain combines TRBV15 with TRBJ1-6; TRBD1 aligns across 8 bases. The ends lost 5 bases at V and 6 bases at J; junction bases unmatched: 12. This CDR3 is 17 amino acids long. Looked up from germline, CDR1 is LNHNV and CDR2 is YYDKDF (reference sequence). The CDR3 reads CATSSRQGMVRNSPLHF. DNA of the CDR3: TGTGCCACCAGCTCCCGACAGGGGATGGTTCGTAATTCACCCCTCCACTTT.

This chain connects TRBV29-1 to TRBJ2-2; 14 nucleotides match TRBD2. Germline V gene lookup returns CDR1 SQVTM and CDR2 ANQGSEA. CDR3 length: 18 amino acids. After removal of 8 bases from V and 4 bases from J, the junction contained 15 bases not matched to a gene. The CDR3 coding sequence is TGCAGCTTTCCTCCGGGACTAGCGGGGGAGAGTGTCACCGGGGAGCTGTTTTTT. Encoded protein: CSFPPGLAGESVTGELFF.

This clone was counted a single time. The chain has TRBV9 and TRBJ1-1; 7 bases fit TRBD1. CDR1 and CDR2 from the germline V gene are SGDLS and YYNGEE. The V gene end was trimmed by 0 bases and the J gene end by 4 bases; junction bases not matched to a gene: 6. The CDR3 is made up of 15 amino acids. The CDR3 reads CASSVGSTGITEAFF. Here the CDR3 DNA reads TGTGCCAGCAGCGTAGGGTCGACAGGGATCACTGAAGCTTTCTTT.

This sequence joins TRBV10-3 and TRBJ1-5, with no clear D. Germline-derived CDR1 and CDR2 are ENHRY and SYGVKD. The CDR3 runs to 13 residues. V gave up 8 bases and J gave up 0 bases, with 8 bases separating them. The CDR3 coding sequence is TGTGCCATCTCCAACTATAGCAATCAGCCCCAGCATTTT. Translated, it gives CAISNYSNQPQHF.

The chain links TRBV2 to TRBJ1-2, with 7 bases identical to TRBD1. J lost 3 bases, V lost 7 bases, and 8 bases had no gene match. The CDR3 runs 14 residues. Per the germline V gene, CDR1 is SNHLY and CDR2 is FYNNEI. The CDR3, as DNA: TGTGCCAGCACTATGGGGACAGACGACTATGGCTACACCTTC. Its protein is CASTMGTDDYGYTF. Complete variable domain (other parts from reference TRBV2 and TRBJ1-2): EPEVTQTPSHQVTQMGQEVILRCVPISNHLYFYWYRQILGQKVEFLVSFYNNEISEKSEIFDDQFSVERPDGSNFTLKIRSTKLEDSAMYFCASTMGTDDYGYTFGSGTRLTVV.

This clone showed up just once. The rearrangement links TRBV4-3 to TRBJ2-7, with 10 positions matching TRBD2. CDR3 length equals 16 residues. The germline gives CDR1 LGHNA, CDR2 YSLEER. V shed 1 base, J shed 3 bases, and the junction held 6 bases outside the gene matches. CDR3 nucleotide sequence: TGCGCCAGCAGCCAAGGAGAGCGGGGGGGCTTCTACGAGCAGTACTTC. It translates to CASSQGERGGFYEQYF.

This sequence joins TRBV4-3 and TRBJ1-2; 12 bases align to TRBD1. CDR3 size: 16 residues. Trimming cost V 3 bases and J 4 bases; bases outside gene matches: 6. Germline V gene data show CDR1 as LGHNA and CDR2 as YSLEER. The CDR3 spells CASSHSGTGGIYGYTF. The CDR3 DNA is TGCGCCAGCAGCCATTCCGGGACAGGGGGCATCTATGGCTACACCTTC.

The chain uses TRBV9 and TRBJ2-1, with 11 bases that match TRBD1. The J segment lost 7 bases and the V segment lost 0 bases, leaving 12 bases of the junction unmatched. The CDR3 runs to 18 residues. Germline CDR1 SGDLS, CDR2 YYNGEE. The CDR3 is CASSVGPLGQGVGNEQFF. In DNA, the CDR3 is TGTGCCAGCAGCGTAGGACCACTGGGACAGGGGGTCGGGAATGAGCAGTTCTTC.

J is TRBJ1-2 and V is TRBV5-4; D possibly corresponds to TRBD1 (5 bases). CDR1 and CDR2 (germline): SGHNT, YYREEE (reference sequence). The CDR3 sequence is 16 residues long. Deletions cut 1 base from V and 7 bases from J, with 20 bases between. The CDR3 sequence: CASSLKKAEPQGGYTF. CDR3 nucleotides: TGTGCCAGCAGCTTGAAGAAAGCTGAGCCTCAGGGTGGCTACACCTTC.

Notes on this clone: A junction boundary mismatches the germline segment, possibly from a read error. J is TRBJ2-5 and V is TRBV18, with unresolved D. The CDR3 consists of 15 residues. Germline V gene lookup returns CDR1 KGHSH and CDR2 LQKENI. CDR3 nucleotides: TGTGCCAACTCACCTAAAGGTAGCACTCAAGAGACCCAGTACTTC. Residues: CANSPKGSTQETQYF. The full variable domain, its missing parts supplied by reference TRBV18 and TRBJ2-5, is NAGVMQNPRHLVRRRGQEARLRCSPMKGHSHVYWYRQLPEEGLKFMVYLQKENIIDESGMPKERFSAEFPKEGPSILRIQQVVRGDSAAYFCANSPKGSTQETQYFGPGTRLLVL.

The chain recombines TRBV27 with TRBJ1-4; tentative D call: TRBD1 (5 bases). This CDR3 contains 17 residues. Germline values: CDR1 MNHEY, CDR2 SMNVEV (reference sequence). V gave up 2 bases and J gave up 6 bases, with 19 bases separating them. This CDR3 is CASSLTLEDTSYEKLFF. The CDR3 region has the DNA TGTGCCAGCAGTTTAACCCTTGAGGACACCTCCTATGAAAAACTGTTTTTT.

This chain joins TRBV19 and TRBJ1-5, with 8 positions matching TRBD1. V lost 6 bases, J lost 7 bases, and 8 bases stayed unmatched. The CDR3 runs 14 residues. Germline values: CDR1 LNHDA, CDR2 SQIVND (reference sequence). The CDR3 spells CASRTGTGFQPQHF. The CDR3 nucleotides read TGTGCCAGTAGAACCGGGACAGGTTTCCAGCCCCAGCATTTT.